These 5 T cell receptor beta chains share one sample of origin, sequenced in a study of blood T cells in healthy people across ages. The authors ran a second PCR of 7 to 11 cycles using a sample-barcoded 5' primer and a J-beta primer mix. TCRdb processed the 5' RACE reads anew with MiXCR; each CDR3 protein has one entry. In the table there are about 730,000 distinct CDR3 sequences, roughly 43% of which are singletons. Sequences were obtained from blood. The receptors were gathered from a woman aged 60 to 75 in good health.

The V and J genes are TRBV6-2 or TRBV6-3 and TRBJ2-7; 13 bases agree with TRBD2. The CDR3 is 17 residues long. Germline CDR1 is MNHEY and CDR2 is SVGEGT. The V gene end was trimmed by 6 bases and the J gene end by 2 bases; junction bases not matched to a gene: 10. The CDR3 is CASSVPGLAGPTYEQYF. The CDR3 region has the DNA TGTGCCAGCAGCGTACCGGGACTAGCGGGACCGACCTACGAGCAGTACTTC.

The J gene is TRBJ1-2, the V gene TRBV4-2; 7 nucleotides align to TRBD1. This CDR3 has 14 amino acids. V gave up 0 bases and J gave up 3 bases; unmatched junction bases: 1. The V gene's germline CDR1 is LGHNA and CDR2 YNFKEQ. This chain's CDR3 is CASSQDTGDYGYTF. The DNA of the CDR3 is TGTGCCAGCAGCCAAGATACAGGGGACTATGGCTACACCTTC.

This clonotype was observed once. DNA for the CDR3: TGTGCCAGCAGTTTACCGGGGGGGCAGCAAAACATTCAGTACTTC. This gives the protein CASSLPGGQQNIQYF. J is TRBJ2-7 and V is TRBV28; 8 bases align to TRBD2. TRBJ2-4 explains the end of the DNA better; the J call may be wrong. Germline V gene lookup returns CDR1 MDHEN and CDR2 SYDVKM. The CDR3 has 15 amino acids.

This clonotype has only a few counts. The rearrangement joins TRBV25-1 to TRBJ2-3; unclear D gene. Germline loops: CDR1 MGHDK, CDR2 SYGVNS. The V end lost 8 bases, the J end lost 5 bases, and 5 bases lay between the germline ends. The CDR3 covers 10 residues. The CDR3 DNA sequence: TGTGCCAGCGGGGTAGATACGCAGTATTTT. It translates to CASGVDTQYF.

CDR3 sequence (DNA): TGTGCCAGCAGCATTACAGGGGCTGACTACGAGCAGTACTTC. It is translated as CASSITGADYEQYF. The genes are TRBV28 and TRBJ2-7; TRBD1 agrees at 7 bases. This CDR3 has 14 residues. V gave up 6 bases and J gave up 3 bases; unmatched junction bases: 8. Per germline, CDR1 MDHEN and CDR2 SYDVKM.